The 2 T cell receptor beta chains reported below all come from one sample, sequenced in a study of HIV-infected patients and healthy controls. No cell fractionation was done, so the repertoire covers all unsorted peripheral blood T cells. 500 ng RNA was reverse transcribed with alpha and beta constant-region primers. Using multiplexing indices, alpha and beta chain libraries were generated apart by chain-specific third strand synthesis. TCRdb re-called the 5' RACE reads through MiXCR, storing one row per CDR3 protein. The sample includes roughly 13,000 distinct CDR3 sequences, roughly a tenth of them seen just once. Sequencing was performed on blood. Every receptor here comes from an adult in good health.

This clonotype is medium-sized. DNA of the CDR3: TGTGCCAGCAGCATAACTTCCGGACCTTCGGGTGCTTTCTTT. Protein: CASSITSGPSGAFF. The J gene is TRBJ1-1, the V gene TRBV7-9; D ambiguous. V lost 5 bases and J 11 bases, leaving 21 bases between the germline ends. The CDR3 sequence is 14 residues long. The germline CDR1 and CDR2 sequences are SEHNR and FQNEAQ (reference sequence).

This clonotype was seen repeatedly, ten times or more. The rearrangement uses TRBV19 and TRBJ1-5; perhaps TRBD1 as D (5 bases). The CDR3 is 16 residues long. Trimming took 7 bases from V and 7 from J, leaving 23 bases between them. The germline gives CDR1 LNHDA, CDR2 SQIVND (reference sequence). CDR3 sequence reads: CASTTGDWGGRQPQHF. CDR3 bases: TGTGCCAGTACCACGGGGGATTGGGGCGGGCGGCAGCCCCAGCATTTT.